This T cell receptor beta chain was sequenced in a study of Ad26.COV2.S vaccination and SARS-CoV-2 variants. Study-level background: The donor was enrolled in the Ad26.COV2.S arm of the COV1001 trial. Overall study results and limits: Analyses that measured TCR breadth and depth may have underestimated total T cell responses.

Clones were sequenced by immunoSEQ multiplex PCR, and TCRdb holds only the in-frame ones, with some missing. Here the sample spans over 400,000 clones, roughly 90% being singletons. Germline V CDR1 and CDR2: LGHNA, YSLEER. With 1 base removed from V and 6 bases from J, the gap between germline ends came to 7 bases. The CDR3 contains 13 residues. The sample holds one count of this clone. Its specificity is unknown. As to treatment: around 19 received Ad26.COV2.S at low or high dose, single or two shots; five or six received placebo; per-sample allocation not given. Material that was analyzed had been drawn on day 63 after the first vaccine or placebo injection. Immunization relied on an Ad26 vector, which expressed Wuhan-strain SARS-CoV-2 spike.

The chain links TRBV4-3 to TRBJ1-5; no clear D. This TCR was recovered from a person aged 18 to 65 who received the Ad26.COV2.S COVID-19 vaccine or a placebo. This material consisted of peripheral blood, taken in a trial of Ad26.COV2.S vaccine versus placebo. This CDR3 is CASSQGRSQPQHF. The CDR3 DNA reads TGCGCCAGCAGCCAAGGGAGGAGTCAGCCCCAGCATTTT.